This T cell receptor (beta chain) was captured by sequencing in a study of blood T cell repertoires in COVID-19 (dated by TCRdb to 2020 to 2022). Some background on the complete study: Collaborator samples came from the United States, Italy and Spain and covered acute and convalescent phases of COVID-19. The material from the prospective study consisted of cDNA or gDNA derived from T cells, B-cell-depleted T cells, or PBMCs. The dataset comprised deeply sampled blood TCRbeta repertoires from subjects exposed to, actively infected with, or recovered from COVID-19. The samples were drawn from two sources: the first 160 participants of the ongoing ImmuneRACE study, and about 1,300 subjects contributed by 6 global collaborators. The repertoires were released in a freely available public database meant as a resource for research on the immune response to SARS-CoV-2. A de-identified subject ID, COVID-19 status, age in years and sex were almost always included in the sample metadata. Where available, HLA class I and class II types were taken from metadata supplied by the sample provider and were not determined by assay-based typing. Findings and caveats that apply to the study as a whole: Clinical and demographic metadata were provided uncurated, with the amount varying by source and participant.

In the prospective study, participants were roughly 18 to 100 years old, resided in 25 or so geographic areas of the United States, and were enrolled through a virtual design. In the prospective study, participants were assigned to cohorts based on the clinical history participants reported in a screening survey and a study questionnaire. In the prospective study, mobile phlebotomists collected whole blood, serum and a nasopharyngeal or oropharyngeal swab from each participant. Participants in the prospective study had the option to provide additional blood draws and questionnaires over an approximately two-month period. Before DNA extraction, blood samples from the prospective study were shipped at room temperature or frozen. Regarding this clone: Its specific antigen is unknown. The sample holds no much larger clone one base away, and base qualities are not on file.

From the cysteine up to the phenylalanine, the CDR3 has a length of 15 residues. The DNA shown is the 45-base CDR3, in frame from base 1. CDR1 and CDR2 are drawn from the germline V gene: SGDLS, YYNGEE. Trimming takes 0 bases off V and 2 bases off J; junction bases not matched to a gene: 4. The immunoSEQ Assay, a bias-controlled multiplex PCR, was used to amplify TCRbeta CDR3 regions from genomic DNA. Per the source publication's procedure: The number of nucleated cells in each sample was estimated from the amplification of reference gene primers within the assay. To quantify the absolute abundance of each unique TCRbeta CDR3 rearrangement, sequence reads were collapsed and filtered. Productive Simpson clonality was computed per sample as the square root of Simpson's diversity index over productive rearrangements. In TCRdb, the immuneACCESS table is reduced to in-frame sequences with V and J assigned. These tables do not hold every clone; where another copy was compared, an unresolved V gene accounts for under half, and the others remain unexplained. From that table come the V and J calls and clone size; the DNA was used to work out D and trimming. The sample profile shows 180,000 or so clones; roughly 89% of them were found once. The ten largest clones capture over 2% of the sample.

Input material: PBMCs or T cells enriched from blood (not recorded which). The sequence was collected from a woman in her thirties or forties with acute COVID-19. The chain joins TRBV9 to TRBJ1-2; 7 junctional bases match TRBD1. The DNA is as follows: TGTGCCAGCAGCGTAGAAAGGGGGCTAAACTATGGCTACACCTTC. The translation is CASSVERGLNYGYTF.